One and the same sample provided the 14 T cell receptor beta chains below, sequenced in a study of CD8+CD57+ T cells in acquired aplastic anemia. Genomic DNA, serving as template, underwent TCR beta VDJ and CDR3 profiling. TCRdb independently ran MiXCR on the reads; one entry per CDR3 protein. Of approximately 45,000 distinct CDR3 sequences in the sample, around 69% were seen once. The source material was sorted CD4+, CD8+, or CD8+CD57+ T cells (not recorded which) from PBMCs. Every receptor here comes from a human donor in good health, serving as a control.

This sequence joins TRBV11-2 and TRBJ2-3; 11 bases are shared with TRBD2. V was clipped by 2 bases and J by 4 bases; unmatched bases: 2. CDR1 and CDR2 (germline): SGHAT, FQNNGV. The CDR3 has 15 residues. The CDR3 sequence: CASSLQLAGADTQYF. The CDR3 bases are TGTGCCAGCAGCTTACAACTAGCGGGGGCAGATACGCAGTATTTT.

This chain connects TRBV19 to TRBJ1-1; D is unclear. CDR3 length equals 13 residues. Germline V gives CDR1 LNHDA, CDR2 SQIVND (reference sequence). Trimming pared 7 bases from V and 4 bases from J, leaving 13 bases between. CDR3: CASTVGYGTEAFF. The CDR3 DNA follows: TGTGCCAGTACCGTGGGGTATGGCACTGAAGCTTTCTTT. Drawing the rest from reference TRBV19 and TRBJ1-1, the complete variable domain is DGGITQSPKYLFRKEGQNVTLSCEQNLNHDAMYWYRQDPGQGLRLIYYSQIVNDFQKGDIAEGYSVSREKKESFPLTVTSAQKNPTAFYLCASTVGYGTEAFFGQGTRLTVV.

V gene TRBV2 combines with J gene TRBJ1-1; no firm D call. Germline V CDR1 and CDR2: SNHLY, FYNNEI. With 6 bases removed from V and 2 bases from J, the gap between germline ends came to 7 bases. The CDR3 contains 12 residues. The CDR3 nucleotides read TGTGCCAGCAGATACAGTAACACTGAAGCTTTCTTT. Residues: CASRYSNTEAFF.

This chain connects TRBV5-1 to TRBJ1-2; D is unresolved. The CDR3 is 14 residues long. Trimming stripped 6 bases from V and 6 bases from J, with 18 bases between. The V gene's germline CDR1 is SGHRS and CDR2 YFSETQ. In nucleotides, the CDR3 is TGCGCCAGCAACATTTCGCCCGACGAGGATGGCTACACCTTC. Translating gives CASNISPDEDGYTF.

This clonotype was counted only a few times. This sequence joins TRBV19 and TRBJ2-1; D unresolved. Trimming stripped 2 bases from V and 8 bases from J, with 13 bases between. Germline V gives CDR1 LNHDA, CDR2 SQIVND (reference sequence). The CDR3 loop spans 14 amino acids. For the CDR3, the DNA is TGTGCCAGTAGTATAAGGCGAGAGAGCCATGAGCAGTTCTTC. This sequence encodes CASSIRRESHEQFF.

CDR3 sequence (DNA): TGTGCCAGCAGCCAAGGCCAATATGGAGAGACCCAGTACTTC. Translation: CASSQGQYGETQYF. The chain uses TRBV14 and TRBJ2-5; no clear D gene. CDR3 length equals 14 residues. The germline V gene has CDR1 SGHDN and CDR2 FVKESK. The V end lost 1 base, the J end lost 4 bases, and 10 bases lay between the germline ends.

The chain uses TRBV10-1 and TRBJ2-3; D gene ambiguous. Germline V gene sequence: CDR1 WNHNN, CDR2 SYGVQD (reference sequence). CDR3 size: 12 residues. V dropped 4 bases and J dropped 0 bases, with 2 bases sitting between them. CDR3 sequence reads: CASSASTDTQYF. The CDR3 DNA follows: TGCGCCAGCAGTGCGAGCACAGATACGCAGTATTTT.

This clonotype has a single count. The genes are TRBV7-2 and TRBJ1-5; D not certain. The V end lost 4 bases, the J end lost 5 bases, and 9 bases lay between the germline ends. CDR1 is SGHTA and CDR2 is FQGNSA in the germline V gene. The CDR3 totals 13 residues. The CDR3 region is CASSSRSDQPQHF. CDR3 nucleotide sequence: TGTGCCAGCAGCTCCCGGAGCGATCAGCCCCAGCATTTT. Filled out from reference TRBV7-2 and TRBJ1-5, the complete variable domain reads GAGVSQSPSNKVTEKGKDVELRCDPISGHTALYWYRQSLGQGLEFLIYFQGNSAPDKSGLPSDRFSAERTGGSVSTLTIQRTQQEDSAVYLCASSSRSDQPQHFGDGTRLSIL.

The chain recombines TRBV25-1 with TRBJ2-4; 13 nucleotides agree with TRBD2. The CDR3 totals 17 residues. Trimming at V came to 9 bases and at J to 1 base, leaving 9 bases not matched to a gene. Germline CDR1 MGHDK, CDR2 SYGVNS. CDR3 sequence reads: CASSTSGGAGAKNIQYF. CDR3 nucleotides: TGTGCCAGTAGTACTAGCGGGGGGGCTGGGGCCAAAAACATTCAGTACTTC.

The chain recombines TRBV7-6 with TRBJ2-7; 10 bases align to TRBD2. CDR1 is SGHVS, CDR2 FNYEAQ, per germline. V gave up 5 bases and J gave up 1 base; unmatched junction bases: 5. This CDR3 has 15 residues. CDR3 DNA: TGTGCCAGCAGCCGTCTAGCGGGAGAATCCTACGAGCAGTACTTC. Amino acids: CASSRLAGESYEQYF.

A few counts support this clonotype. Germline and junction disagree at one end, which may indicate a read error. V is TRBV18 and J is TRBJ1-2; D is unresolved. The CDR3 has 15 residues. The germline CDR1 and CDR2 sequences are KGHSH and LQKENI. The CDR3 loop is CAGSPPIQNLYGYTF. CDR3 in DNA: TGTGCCGGCTCACCACCGATACAGAACTTATATGGCTACACCTTC.

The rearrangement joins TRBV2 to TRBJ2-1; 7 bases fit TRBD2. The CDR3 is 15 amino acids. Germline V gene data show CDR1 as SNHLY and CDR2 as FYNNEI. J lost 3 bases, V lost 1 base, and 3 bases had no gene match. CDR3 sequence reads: CASSEGLADYNEQFF. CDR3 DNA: TGTGCCAGCAGTGAAGGGCTAGCGGACTACAATGAGCAGTTCTTC.

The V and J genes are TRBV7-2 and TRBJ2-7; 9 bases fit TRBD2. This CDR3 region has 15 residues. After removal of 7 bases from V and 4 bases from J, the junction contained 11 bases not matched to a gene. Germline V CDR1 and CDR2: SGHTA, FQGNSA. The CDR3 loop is CASTSGLAGKYEQYF. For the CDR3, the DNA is TGTGCCAGCACCTCAGGGCTAGCGGGAAAATACGAGCAGTACTTC.

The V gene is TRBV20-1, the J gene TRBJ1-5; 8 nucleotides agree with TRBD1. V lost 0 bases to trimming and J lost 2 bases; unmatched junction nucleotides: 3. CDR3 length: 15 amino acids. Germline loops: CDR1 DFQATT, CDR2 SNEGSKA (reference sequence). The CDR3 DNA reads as TGCAGTGCTAGAGATTCGGACAGGGGCAATCAGCCCCAGCATTTT. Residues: CSARDSDRGNQPQHF.